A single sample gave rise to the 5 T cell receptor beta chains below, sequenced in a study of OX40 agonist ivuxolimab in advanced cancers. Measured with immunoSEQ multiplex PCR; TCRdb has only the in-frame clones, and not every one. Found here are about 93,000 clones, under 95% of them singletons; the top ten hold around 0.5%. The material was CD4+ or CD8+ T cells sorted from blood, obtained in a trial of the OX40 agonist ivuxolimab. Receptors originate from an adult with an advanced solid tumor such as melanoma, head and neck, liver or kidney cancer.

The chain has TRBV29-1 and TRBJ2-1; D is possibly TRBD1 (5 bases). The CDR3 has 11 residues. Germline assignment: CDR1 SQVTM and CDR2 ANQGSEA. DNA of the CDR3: TGCAACCCCCGTCGACAGAATGAGCAGTTCTTC. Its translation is CNPRRQNEQFF.

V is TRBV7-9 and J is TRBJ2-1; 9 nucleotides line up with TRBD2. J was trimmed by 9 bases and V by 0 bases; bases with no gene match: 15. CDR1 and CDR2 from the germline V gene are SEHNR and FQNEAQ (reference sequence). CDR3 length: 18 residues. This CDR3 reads CASSLARSAGGPRTEQFF. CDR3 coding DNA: TGTGCCAGCAGCTTAGCGCGATCGGCGGGAGGGCCACGTACTGAGCAGTTCTTC. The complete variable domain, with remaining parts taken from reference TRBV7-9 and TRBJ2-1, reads DTGVSQNPRHKITKRGQNVTFRCDPISEHNRLYWYRQTLGQGPEFLTYFQNEAQLEKSRLLSDRFSAERPKGSFSTLEIQRTEQGDSAMYLCASSLARSAGGPRTEQFFGPGTRLTVL.

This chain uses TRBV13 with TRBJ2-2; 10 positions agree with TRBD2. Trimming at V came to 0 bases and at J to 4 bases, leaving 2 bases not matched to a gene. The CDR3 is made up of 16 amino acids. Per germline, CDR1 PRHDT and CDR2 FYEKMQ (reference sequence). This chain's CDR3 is CASSLGLAGVTGELFF. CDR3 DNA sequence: TGTGCCAGCAGCTTAGGCCTAGCGGGAGTCACCGGGGAGCTGTTTTTT.

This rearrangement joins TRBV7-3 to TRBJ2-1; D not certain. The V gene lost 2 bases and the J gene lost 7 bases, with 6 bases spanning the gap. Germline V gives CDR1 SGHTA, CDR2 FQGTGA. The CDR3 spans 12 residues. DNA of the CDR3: TGTGCCAGCAGCTTATACGGAAATGAGCAGTTCTTC. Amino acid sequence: CASSLYGNEQFF.

CDR3 sequence: CASSQYNTGELFF. Here the CDR3 DNA reads TGCGCCAGCAGCCAGTACAACACCGGGGAGCTGTTTTTT. V and J are TRBV10-1 and TRBJ2-2, with unresolved D. Germline loops: CDR1 WNHNN, CDR2 SYGVQD (reference sequence). V lost 6 bases and J 2 bases, leaving 7 bases between the germline ends. There are 13 residues in the CDR3.